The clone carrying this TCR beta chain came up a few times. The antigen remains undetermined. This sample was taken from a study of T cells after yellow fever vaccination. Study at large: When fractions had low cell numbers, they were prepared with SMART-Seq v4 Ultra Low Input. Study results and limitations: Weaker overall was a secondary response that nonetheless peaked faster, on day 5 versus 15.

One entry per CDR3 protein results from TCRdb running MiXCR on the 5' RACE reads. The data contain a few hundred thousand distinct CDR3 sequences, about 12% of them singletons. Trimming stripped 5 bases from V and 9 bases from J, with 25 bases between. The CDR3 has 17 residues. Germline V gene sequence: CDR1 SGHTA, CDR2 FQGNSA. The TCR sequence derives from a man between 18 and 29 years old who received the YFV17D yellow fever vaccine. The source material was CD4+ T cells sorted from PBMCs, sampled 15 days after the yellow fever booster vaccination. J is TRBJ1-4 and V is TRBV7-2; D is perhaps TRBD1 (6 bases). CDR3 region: CASSLRSTGVGGQKLFF. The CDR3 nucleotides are TGTGCCAGCAGCCTCCGGTCGACAGGTGTCGGAGGGCAAAAACTGTTTTTT.